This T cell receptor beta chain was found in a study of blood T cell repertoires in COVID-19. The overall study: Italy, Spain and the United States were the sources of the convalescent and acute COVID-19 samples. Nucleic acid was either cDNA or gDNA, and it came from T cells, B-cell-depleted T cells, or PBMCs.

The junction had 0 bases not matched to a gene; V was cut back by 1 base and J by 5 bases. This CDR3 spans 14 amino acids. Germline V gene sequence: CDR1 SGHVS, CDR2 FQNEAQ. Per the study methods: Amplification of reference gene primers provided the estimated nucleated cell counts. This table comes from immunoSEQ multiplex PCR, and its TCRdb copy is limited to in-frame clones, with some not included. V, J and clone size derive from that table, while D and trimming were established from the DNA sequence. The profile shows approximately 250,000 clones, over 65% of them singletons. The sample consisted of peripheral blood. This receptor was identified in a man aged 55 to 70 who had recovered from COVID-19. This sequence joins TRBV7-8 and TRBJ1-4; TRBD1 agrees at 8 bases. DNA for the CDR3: TGTGCCAGCAGCTTAGGGACAGGGAATGAAAAACTGTTTTTT. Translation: CASSLGTGNEKLFF.